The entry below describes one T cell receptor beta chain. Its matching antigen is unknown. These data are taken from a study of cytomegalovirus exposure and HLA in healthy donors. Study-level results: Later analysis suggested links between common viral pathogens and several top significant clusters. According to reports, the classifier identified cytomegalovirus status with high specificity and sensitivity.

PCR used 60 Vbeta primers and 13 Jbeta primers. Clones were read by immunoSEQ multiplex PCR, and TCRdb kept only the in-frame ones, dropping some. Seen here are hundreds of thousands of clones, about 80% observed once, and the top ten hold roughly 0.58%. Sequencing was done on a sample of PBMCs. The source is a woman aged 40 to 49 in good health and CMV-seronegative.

CDR3 DNA sequence: TGTGCCAGCAGCCCTACTCGACAGGGGGGAACTGAAGCTTTCTTT. It yields the protein CASSPTRQGGTEAFF. The chain has TRBV11-2 and TRBJ1-1; TRBD1 agrees at 9 bases. Trimming took 5 bases from V and 5 from J; bases not matched to a gene: 9. CDR3 length: 15 residues. Germline lookup yields CDR1 SGHAT and CDR2 FQNNGV. Combining the CDR3 with reference TRBV11-2 and TRBJ1-1 gives the whole variable domain EAGVAQSPRYKIIEKRQSVAFWCNPISGHATLYWYQQILGQGPKLLIQFQNNGVVDDSQLPKDRFSAERLKGVDSTLKIQPAKLEDSAVYLCASSPTRQGGTEAFFGQGTRLTVV.